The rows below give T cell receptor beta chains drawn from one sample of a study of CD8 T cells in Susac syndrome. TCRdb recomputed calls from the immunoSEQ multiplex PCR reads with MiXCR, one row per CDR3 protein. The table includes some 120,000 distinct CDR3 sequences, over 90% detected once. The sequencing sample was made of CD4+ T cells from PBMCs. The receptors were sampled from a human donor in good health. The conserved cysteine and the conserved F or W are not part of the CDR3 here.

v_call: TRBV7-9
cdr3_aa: ASIPLVRERTGELF

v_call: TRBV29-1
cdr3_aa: SVDRGATDTQY

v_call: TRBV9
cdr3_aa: ASSVAVDSYNEQF

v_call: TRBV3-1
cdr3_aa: ASSQDRGTGGENYGYT

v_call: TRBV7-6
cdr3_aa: ASSLARGVNTEAF

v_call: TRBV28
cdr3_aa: ASSLGGRGTF

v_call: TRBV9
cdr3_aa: ASTSRKGYNEQF

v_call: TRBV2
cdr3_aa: ASRPGTSFGTQY

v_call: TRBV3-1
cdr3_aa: ASSQGQGSYNEQF

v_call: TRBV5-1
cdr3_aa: ASSLVAGGTYNEQF

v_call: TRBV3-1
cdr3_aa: ASSSNGDTQY

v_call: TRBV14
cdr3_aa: ASRGTGIEQY

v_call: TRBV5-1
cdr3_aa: ASSSTVDGYT

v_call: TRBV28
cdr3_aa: ASSLWRAGTGELF

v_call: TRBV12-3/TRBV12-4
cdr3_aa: ASSLGLAPTGELF

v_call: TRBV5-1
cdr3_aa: ASSFQVDTGELF

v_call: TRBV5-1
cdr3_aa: ASSLELAPGMEQY

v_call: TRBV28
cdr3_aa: ASSFSGLADNNEQF

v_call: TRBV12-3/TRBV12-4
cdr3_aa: ASSSVAGSYEQY

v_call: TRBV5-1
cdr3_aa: ASSLSSGTVNEQF

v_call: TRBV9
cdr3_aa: ASSASTGTGVIQY

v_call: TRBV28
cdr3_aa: ASSPPIVGDGTEAF

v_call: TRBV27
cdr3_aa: AGTSPPYSNQPQH

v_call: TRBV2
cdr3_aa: ASSEFSGTSGETQY

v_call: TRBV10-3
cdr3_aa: AISAGGGYT

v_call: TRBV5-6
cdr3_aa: ASRTSGKDEQF

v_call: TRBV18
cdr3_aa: ASSPYGGQETQY

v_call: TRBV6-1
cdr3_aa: ASSPLQHREF

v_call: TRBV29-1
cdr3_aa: SVVGAAPNTGELF

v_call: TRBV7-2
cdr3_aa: ASSSRTQETQY

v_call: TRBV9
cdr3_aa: ASSRLSKETQY

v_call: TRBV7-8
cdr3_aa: ASSLGPLRYEQY

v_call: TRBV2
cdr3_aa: ASSVWTGTYEQY

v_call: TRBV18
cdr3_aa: ASSPPARSSYEQY

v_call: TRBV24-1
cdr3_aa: ATSDPHRLNRVAKNIQY

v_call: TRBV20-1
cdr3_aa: SACDRAHREQY

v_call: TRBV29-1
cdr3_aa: SVAVAGGAGTGELF

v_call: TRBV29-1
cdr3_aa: SVLARTGGSTGELF

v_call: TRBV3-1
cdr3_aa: ASSPTRGATQY

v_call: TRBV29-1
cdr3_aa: SVERTSEQY

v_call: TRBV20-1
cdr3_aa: SARANPGGANVLT

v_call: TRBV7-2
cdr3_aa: ASSLAPSADTQY

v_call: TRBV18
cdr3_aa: ASSPSRSQPQH

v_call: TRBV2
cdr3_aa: ASRKGTDNNEQF

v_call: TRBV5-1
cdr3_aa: ASKSGASGYGELF

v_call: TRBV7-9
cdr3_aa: ASSPTGGVNTEAF

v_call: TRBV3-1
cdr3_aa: ASSQLRLAGDYEQY

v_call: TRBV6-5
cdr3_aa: ASSASSSYNEQF

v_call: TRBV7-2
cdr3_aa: ASSAGQGYGYT

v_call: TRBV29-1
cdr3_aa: SVFMTQETQY

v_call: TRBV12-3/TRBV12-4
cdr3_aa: ASSERVGLASNEQF

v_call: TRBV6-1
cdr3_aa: ASKRGQGVEETQY

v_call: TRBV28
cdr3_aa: ASRPGGRIEKLF

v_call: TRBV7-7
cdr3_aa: ASSLDSGELF

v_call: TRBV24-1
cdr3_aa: ATSDPDLSSYNEQF